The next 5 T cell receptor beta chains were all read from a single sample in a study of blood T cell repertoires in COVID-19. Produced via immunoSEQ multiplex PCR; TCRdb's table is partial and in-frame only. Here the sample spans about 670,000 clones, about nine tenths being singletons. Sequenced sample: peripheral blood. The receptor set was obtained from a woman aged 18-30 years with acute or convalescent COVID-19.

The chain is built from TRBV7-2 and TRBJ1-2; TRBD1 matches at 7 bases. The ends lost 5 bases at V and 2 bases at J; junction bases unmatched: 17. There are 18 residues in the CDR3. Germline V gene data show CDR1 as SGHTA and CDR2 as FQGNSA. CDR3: CASSRTRSTGATNYGYTF. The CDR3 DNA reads TGTGCCAGCAGCCGGACCCGTTCAACAGGGGCGACCAACTATGGCTACACCTTC.

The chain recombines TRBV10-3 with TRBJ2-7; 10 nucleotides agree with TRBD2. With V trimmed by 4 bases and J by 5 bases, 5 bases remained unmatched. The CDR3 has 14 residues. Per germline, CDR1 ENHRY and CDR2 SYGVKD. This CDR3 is CAISAAGGPHEQYF. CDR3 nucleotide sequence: TGTGCCATCAGTGCAGCGGGGGGGCCCCACGAGCAGTACTTC.

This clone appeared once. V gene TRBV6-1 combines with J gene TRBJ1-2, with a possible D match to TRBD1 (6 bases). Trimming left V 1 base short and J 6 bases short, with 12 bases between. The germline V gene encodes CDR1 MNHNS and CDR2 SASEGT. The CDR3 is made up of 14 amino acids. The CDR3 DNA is TGTGCCAGCAGTGAAGTGGGGGAGGGGGATGGCTACACCTTC. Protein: CASSEVGEGDGYTF.

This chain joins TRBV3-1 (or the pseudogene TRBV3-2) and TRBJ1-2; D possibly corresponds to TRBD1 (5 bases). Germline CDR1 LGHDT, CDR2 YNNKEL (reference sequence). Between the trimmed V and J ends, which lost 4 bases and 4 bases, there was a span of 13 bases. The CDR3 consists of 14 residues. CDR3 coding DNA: TGTGCCAGCAGCCGTCCCGGGACTGTCTATGGCTACACCTTC. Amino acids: CASSRPGTVYGYTF.

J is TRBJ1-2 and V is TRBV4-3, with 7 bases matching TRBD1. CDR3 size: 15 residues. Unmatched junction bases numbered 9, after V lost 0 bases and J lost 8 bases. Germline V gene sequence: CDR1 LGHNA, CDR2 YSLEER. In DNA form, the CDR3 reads TGCGCCAGCAGCCAAGACCTGACAGGGCTTGGGGGCTACACCTTC. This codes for CASSQDLTGLGGYTF.